Below are 14 T cell receptor beta chains sequenced from a single sample in a study of spatial heterogeneity in lung cancer. TCRdb fed the 5' RACE reads into MiXCR, producing one record per CDR3 protein. The sample includes thousands of distinct CDR3 sequences, approximately 11% seen only once; the top ten take approximately 12%. Time point noted: sample taken at primary tumor resection. Their target antigens are unknown. Study results and caveats: One measure, the expanded intratumoral alpha and beta TCR count, tracked tumor mutation counts.

The sequences come from lung tumor tissue, collected at surgery. The receptors were sampled from a male donor with early-stage non-small cell lung cancer.

This clonotype was recorded at least ten times. This beta chain was picked up by a library intended for alpha chains and is off target, so its count carries little meaning. This chain uses TRBV7-2 with TRBJ1-5; the D is unclear. CDR3 size: 13 residues. Germline CDR1 is SGHTA and CDR2 is FQGNSA. The germline V and J ends were trimmed by 4 bases and 6 bases, with 10 bases remaining between them. CDR3 amino acids: CASSSGWGQPQHF. CDR3 nucleotides: TGTGCCAGCAGCTCTGGGTGGGGTCAGCCCCAGCATTTT.

By its share, this clonotype is medium-sized (0.01 to 0.1%). This beta chain is a stray read from a library made for alpha chains; its abundance is not meaningful. CDR3 sequence (DNA): TGTGCCATCAGTGCTAGTGGATCCTACGAGCAGTACTTC. Its protein is CAISASGSYEQYF. The chain combines TRBV10-3 with TRBJ2-7, with unresolved D. CDR1 ENHRY and CDR2 SYGVKD come from the germline V gene. The CDR3 runs to 13 residues. V lost 4 bases to trimming and J lost 1 base, with 8 bases between them.

This clonotype was recorded a few times. For a library built for alpha chains, this beta chain is a stray read; little rests on its size. V and J are TRBV7-8 and TRBJ2-5; maybe TRBD2 (7 bases). Germline V gene sequence: CDR1 SGHVS, CDR2 FQNEAQ. The ends were cut back, 1 base at V and 4 bases at J, with 13 bases in the middle. CDR3 length equals 15 residues. The CDR3, as DNA: TGTGCCAGCAGCTTAGTCGGGGGGCAGTCAGAGACCCAGTACTTC. This gives the protein CASSLVGGQSETQYF.

Sample share makes this clonotype medium-sized (0.01 to 0.1%). Being off target in a library aimed at alpha chains, this beta chain has a size of little meaning. The gene calls are TRBV10-1 and TRBJ2-1; tentatively, D is TRBD2 (5 bases). Trimming took 1 base from V and 8 from J, leaving 15 bases between them. Germline values: CDR1 WNHNN, CDR2 SYGVQD (reference sequence). The CDR3 contains 15 residues. CDR3 region: CASSEYFGDSDEQFF. The CDR3 DNA sequence: TGCGCCAGCAGTGAGTATTTCGGGGATTCGGATGAGCAGTTCTTC.

By sample fraction, this clonotype is medium-sized. Within a library made for alpha chains, this beta chain is off target, and its count is uninformative. The genes are TRBV12-3 or TRBV12-4 and TRBJ1-4, with TRBD1 identical over 8 bases. This CDR3 is 16 amino acids long. The V and J ends lost 2 bases and 3 bases, in that order; junction bases with no gene match: 5. The DNA of the CDR3 is TGTGCCAGCAGTTTAATCGCGACAGGGGCTAATGAAAAACTGTTTTTT. As protein: CASSLIATGANEKLFF.

This clonotype was found many times. This beta chain appears as a stray read in a library generated for alpha chains; its size is not informative. The chain is built from TRBV7-2 and TRBJ2-4; 8 nucleotides align to TRBD2. J was trimmed by 0 bases and V by 5 bases; bases with no gene match: 9. CDR1 is SGHTA, CDR2 FQGNSA, per germline. The CDR3 has 17 residues. The CDR3: CASSPGGGLIAKNIQYF. DNA for the CDR3: TGTGCCAGCAGCCCCGGGGGGGGCCTAATAGCCAAAAACATTCAGTACTTC.

By its share, this clonotype is medium-sized. Because the library targeted alpha chains, this beta chain is an off-target read whose size means little. The genes are TRBV10-2 and TRBJ2-2; D possibly matches TRBD1 or TRBD2 (5 bases each). Between the trimmed V and J ends, which lost 6 bases and 6 bases, there was a span of 17 bases. This CDR3 has 15 amino acids. CDR1 WSHSY and CDR2 SAAADI come from the germline V gene. CDR3 protein: CASRVHGGKPGELFF. In nucleotides, the CDR3 is TGCGCCAGCAGGGTACATGGGGGTAAGCCCGGGGAGCTGTTTTTT.

This clonotype counts as medium-sized. For a library built for alpha chains, this beta chain is a stray read; little rests on its size. The rearrangement joins TRBV20-1 to TRBJ2-3, with D hard to call. CDR1 DFQATT and CDR2 SNEGSKA come from the germline V gene (reference sequence). CDR3 size: 14 residues. Trimming shortened V by 0 bases and J by 6 bases, and 13 bases separated the two germline ends. In DNA form, the CDR3 reads TGCAGTGCTAGAGAGGCCATGGGTAAGGATACGCAGTATTTT. Its protein product is CSAREAMGKDTQYF.

This clonotype counts as medium-sized. This beta chain is off target for a library built for alpha chains, so its abundance means little. The genes are TRBV7-3 and TRBJ2-1; 12 positions agree with TRBD2. The germline V gene encodes CDR1 SGHTA and CDR2 FQGTGA. V gave up 4 bases and J gave up 9 bases; unmatched junction bases: 10. CDR3 length: 16 residues. CDR3: CASSSPTSGSRGEQFF. The CDR3 region has the DNA TGTGCCAGCAGCTCCCCGACTAGCGGGAGTCGTGGTGAGCAGTTCTTC.

This clonotype counts as medium-sized. The library was prepared for alpha chains; this beta chain is a stray read, so its frequency means little. This rearrangement joins TRBV6-1 to TRBJ1-2; 7 bases are a match to TRBD1. Germline assignment: CDR1 MNHNS and CDR2 SASEGT. The CDR3 runs to 15 residues. With 6 bases clipped from V and 4 bases from J, the junction kept 11 bases outside the gene matches. The CDR3 DNA reads as TGTGCCAGCAGAGAACAGGGGAGACTTTCCTATGGCTACACCTTC. Translation gives CASREQGRLSYGYTF.

In its sample, this clonotype ranks as medium-sized (0.01 to 0.1%). As an off-target read in a library built for alpha chains, this beta chain has a frequency of little significance. The rearrangement links TRBV11-3 to TRBJ2-2; TRBD2 is a possible D gene (7 bases). CDR3 length: 18 amino acids. Per germline, CDR1 SGHNT and CDR2 YENEEA. Trimming pared 0 bases from V and 0 bases from J, leaving 14 bases between. CDR3 coding DNA: TGTGCCAGCAGCTTAGAACAGGGAGGGACCGCGAACACCGGGGAGCTGTTTTTT. It specifies CASSLEQGGTANTGELFF.

This clonotype was counted once. This beta chain slipped into a library made for alpha chains as a stray read, so its size is not meaningful. This sequence joins TRBV4-2 and TRBJ2-3; 9 positions agree with TRBD2. The CDR3 consists of 16 residues. CDR1 and CDR2 from the germline V gene are LGHNA and YNFKEQ. The trim removed 4 bases at V and 4 bases at J, leaving 9 bases unmatched. CDR3 bases: TGTGCCAGCAGCCCCCGGGGTAGCGGGGGATCAGATACGCAGTATTTT. It codes for CASSPRGSGGSDTQYF.

Notes on this clonotype: Found in a library prepared for alpha chains, this beta chain is an off-target read, and its abundance has little meaning. This sequence joins TRBV6-5 and TRBJ2-7; D tentatively fits TRBD1 or TRBD2 (6 bases each). V lost 5 bases and J lost 3, with 17 bases in between. The germline CDR1 and CDR2 sequences are MNHEY and SVGAGI. The CDR3 is made up of 15 amino acids. The CDR3 region is CASSTRGAGHYEQYF. CDR3 sequence (DNA): TGTGCCAGCAGTACCCGTGGGGCGGGACACTACGAGCAGTACTTC.

This clonotype is medium-sized (0.01 to 0.1%) by share. A library made for alpha chains picked up this beta chain off target, so its size means little. The chain combines TRBV27 with TRBJ2-3, with D possibly being TRBD1 (6 bases). Germline assignment: CDR1 MNHEY and CDR2 SMNVEV (reference sequence). This CDR3 has 14 amino acids. Deletions cut 0 bases from V and 6 bases from J, with 10 bases between. The CDR3 spells CASSLSQGKDTQYF. The DNA of the CDR3 is TGTGCCAGCAGTTTATCCCAGGGGAAGGATACGCAGTATTTT.